The rows below give T cell receptor beta chains drawn from one sample of a study of PD-L1 blockade in urothelial cancer. Libraries were prepared by immunoSEQ multiplex PCR; TCRdb keeps only in-frame clonotypes and omits some of them. Of fewer than 50,000 clones listed, about 85% are singletons. Here the sequenced sample was PBMCs, taken around atezolizumab (anti-PD-L1) treatment. Source of these receptors: a man in his 60s with urothelial cancer. The CDR3 runs from the conserved cysteine through the conserved F or W. The order of the fields is J gene, clone size, V gene, D gene, CDR3 DNA, CDR3 protein. A D gene is named only where the DNA matches it firmly. Where a row states a size, it is once, few, many or the class of an expanded clone; other rows omit it.

J: TRBJ1-1; size: NA; V: TRBV19; D: NA; DNA: TGTGCCAGTAGGATCGGGTTGACTGAAGCTTTCTTT; CDR3: CASRIGLTEAFF
J: TRBJ2-7; size: once; V: TRBV18; D: TRBD2; DNA: TGTGCCAGCTCACACTCTAGCGGGGGGAACTACGAGCAGTACTTC; CDR3: CASSHSSGGNYEQYF
J: TRBJ2-2; size: NA; V: TRBV5-6; D: TRBD2; DNA: TGTGCCAGCAGTCGGACTAGCGGGCGGATCACCGGGGAGCTGTTTTTT; CDR3: CASSRTSGRITGELFF
J: TRBJ2-7; size: NA; V: TRBV11-3; D: NA; DNA: TGTGCCAGCGGCACAAACTACGAGCAGTACTTC; CDR3: CASGTNYEQYF
J: TRBJ1-6; size: NA; V: TRBV18; D: NA; DNA: TGTGCCAGCTCACCAACGGCCAGGGGTAATTCACCCCTCCACTTT; CDR3: CASSPTARGNSPLHF
J: TRBJ2-1; size: NA; V: TRBV7-8; D: NA; DNA: TGTGCCAGCAGCTCCCAGGAGGTCGATGATGAGCAGTTCTTC; CDR3: CASSSQEVDDEQFF
J: TRBJ2-3; size: NA; V: TRBV10-3; D: TRBD2; DNA: TGTGCCATCAGTGGACTAGCGGGGGGCACAGATACGCAGTATTTT; CDR3: CAISGLAGGTDTQYF
J: TRBJ2-2; size: once; V: TRBV18; D: NA; DNA: TGTGCCAGCTCACCACCAGGGGGGGGCACGAACACCGGGGAGCTGTTTTTT; CDR3: CASSPPGGGTNTGELFF
J: TRBJ2-3; size: NA; V: TRBV5-4; D: NA; DNA: TGTGCCAGCAGCTTGGAGTTACTTAGCACAGATACGCAGTATTTT; CDR3: CASSLELLSTDTQYF
J: TRBJ1-1; size: NA; V: TRBV5-6; D: NA; DNA: TGTGCCAGCAGCTTGACGGGATTTTGGAACACTGAAGCTTTCTTT; CDR3: CASSLTGFWNTEAFF
J: TRBJ2-7; size: NA; V: TRBV6-6; D: TRBD2; DNA: TGTGCCAGCAGTTTCAATAGCGGGGGGTTATACGAGCAGTACTTC; CDR3: CASSFNSGGLYEQYF
J: TRBJ2-7; size: NA; V: TRBV21-1; D: NA; DNA: TGTGCCAGCAGCCCCAGGGGTGGGGTAATGGGGTGCGAGCAGTACTTC; CDR3: CASSPRGGVMGCEQYF
J: TRBJ1-4; size: once; V: TRBV6-4; D: NA; DNA: TGTGCCGGAAGGGGTATCCGGGGGGGTCCGAATGAAAAACTGTTTTTT; CDR3: CAGRGIRGGPNEKLFF
J: TRBJ2-1; size: NA; V: TRBV28; D: NA; DNA: TGTGCCAGCAGTTCCTCCTCCGGTCAGAGGAAATTTAATGAGCAGTTCTTC; CDR3: CASSSSSGQRKFNEQFF
J: TRBJ2-1; size: once; V: TRBV4-1; D: TRBD2; DNA: TGCGCCAGCAGTCCCCGGGAGGGGGGATACAATGAGCAGTTCTTC; CDR3: CASSPREGGYNEQFF
J: TRBJ1-3; size: few; V: TRBV5-1; D: TRBD1; DNA: TGCGCCAGCAGCGCCGGGGACAGGCCGGGATACACCATATATTTT; CDR3: CASSAGDRPGYTIYF
J: TRBJ1-5; size: few; V: TRBV11-2; D: NA; DNA: TGTGCCAGCAGCTTAGGGCACTATAGCAATCAGCCCCAGCATTTT; CDR3: CASSLGHYSNQPQHF
J: TRBJ2-7; size: NA; V: TRBV6-1; D: TRBD1; DNA: TGTGCCAGCAGAGAGGACAGGGGACACTACGAGCAGTACTTC; CDR3: CASREDRGHYEQYF
J: TRBJ2-3; size: NA; V: TRBV9; D: TRBD2; DNA: TGTGCCAGCAGTCCGGGACTAGCAACAGATACGCAGTATTTT; CDR3: CASSPGLATDTQYF
J: TRBJ1-2; size: once; V: TRBV21-1; D: NA; DNA: TGTGCCAGCAGCGAACGAGGAGGATACTATGGCTACACCTTC; CDR3: CASSERGGYYGYTF
J: TRBJ2-3; size: once; V: TRBV6-6; D: NA; DNA: TGTGCCATCCAATCCGGGGTGAGCACAGATACGCAGTATTTT; CDR3: CAIQSGVSTDTQYF
J: TRBJ1-4; size: NA; V: TRBV30; D: NA; DNA: TGTGCCTGGAGTGTCCAAGGACTCGGGAGTGGAACTAATGAAAAACTGTTTTTT; CDR3: CAWSVQGLGSGTNEKLFF